This entry concerns a single TCR beta chain. Its antigen target is currently unknown. No clone much larger than this one lies a single base away; base qualities are absent. The sample's treatment or condition label, in plain terms: randomized to nivolumab then ipilimumab (arm A) or the reverse (arm B). None of the patients in the trial had previously been given DNA-damaging chemotherapy. Thawed PBMCs were sorted on a FACS Aria II flow cytometer to isolate live CD3+CD8+ cells negative for CD19 and CD56. The samples were obtained from melanoma patients enrolled in CheckMate 064, an open-label, randomized phase II trial testing sequential checkpoint blockade. Peripheral blood mononuclear cells were collected by leukapheresis, purified using Ficoll-Paque, and frozen in human serum containing roughly 9.1% DMSO. Right after sorting, the blood CD3+CD8+ cells were verified to be >95% pure, and DNA extraction followed.

This specimen comes from a study of sequential checkpoint blockade in melanoma (dated by TCRdb to between 2018 and 2021). Regarding the complete study: Patients were assigned by 1:1 randomization to either first-line nivolumab followed by ipilimumab (arm A) or ipilimumab followed by nivolumab (arm B). Maintenance nivolumab was given following each of the two trial sequences. What the work shows at the level of the full study, not this receptor alone: Validation of the response-prediction model combining TCR metrics and mutation burden is needed in larger, independent patient cohorts.

The immunoSEQ Assay was used to immunosequence TCRbeta CDR3 regions from genomic DNA. Prior to high-throughput sequencing, genomic DNA was amplified by bias-controlled multiplex PCR. Turning to the authors' computational methods: To quantify the absolute abundance of each unique TCRbeta CDR3 region, the sequences were collapsed and filtered. Clonality, defined as 1 minus Pielou's evenness, was calculated using only productive rearrangements. A previously published method was used to identify clones whose frequencies were significantly greater in on-treatment samples than in baseline samples. Held by TCRdb, this immuneACCESS table contains in-frame sequences only and omits some clones. Under half of the omission traces to an unresolved V gene where checked; the cause of the rest is unknown. V and J calls and clone size are given by that table; D and trimming were obtained from the DNA. The sample records roughly 20,000 clones, roughly 66% of which are singletons. Of the sample, 15% to 20% falls within the top ten clones.

Sequenced material: CD8+ T cells sorted from blood (inferred from file names), taken from a patient given nivolumab and ipilimumab in sequence. The sequence derives from a human donor with melanoma.

The nucleotide sequence reads TGTGCCAGCAGTTTTCAGTCCAGGGCGGCGCAGTATTTT. This is translated as CASSFQSRAAQYF. The receptor chain draws on TRBV28 and TRBJ2-3; D gene: possibly TRBD1, on 5 matching bases. Via the germline V gene, CDR1 is MDHEN and CDR2 SYDVKM. The V end loses 3 bases and the J end loses 10 bases, and a stretch of 14 bases separates them. The CDR3 runs 13 amino acids, cysteine and phenylalanine included. Only the CDR3 DNA is retained, 39 bases long and in frame from the first base.